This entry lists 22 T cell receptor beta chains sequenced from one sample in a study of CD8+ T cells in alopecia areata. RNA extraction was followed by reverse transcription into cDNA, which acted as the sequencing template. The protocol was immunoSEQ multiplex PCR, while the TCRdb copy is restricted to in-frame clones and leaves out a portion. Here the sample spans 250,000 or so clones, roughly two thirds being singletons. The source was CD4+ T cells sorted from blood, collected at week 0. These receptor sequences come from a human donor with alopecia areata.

The CDR3 sequence is CSVEETWESTQYF. CDR3 DNA sequence: TGCAGCGTTGAAGAGACCTGGGAAAGTACGCAGTATTTT. The chain carries TRBV29-1 and TRBJ2-3; D uncertain. The CDR3 sequence is 13 residues long. Trimming cost V 0 bases and J 8 bases, with 12 bases left between them. Germline CDR1 SQVTM, CDR2 ANQGSEA.

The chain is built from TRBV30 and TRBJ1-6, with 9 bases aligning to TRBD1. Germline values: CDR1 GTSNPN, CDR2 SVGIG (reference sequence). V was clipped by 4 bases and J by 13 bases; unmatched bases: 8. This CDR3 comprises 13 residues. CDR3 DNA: TGTGCCTGGAACGGACAGGGGAAGACGCCCCTCCACTTT. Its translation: CAWNGQGKTPLHF.

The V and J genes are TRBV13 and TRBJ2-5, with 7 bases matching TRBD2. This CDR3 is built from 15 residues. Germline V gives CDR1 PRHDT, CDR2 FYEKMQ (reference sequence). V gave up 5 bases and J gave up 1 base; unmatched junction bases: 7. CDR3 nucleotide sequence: TGTGCCAGCAGCCCGAGGGCTAGCGGCCAAGAGACCCAGTACTTC. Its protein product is CASSPRASGQETQYF.

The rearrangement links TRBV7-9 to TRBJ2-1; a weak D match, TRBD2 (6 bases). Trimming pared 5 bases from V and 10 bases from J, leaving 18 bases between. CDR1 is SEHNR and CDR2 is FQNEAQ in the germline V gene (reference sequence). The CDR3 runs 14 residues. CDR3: CASSPVTSSREQFF. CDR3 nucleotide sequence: TGTGCCAGCAGCCCCGTAACTAGCTCAAGAGAGCAGTTCTTC.

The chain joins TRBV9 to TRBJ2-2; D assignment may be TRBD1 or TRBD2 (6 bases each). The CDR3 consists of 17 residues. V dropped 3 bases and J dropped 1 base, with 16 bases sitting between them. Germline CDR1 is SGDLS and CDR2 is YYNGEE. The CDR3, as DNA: TGTGCCAGCAGCGGACAAGGGGGGTGGCAGAACACCGGGGAGCTGTTTTTT. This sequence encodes CASSGQGGWQNTGELFF. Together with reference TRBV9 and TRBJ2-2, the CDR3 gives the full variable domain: DSGVTQTPKHLITATGQRVTLRCSPRSGDLSVYWYQQSLDQGLQFLIQYYNGEERAKGNILERFSAQQFPDLHSELNLSSLELGDSALYFCASSGQGGWQNTGELFFGEGSRLTVL.

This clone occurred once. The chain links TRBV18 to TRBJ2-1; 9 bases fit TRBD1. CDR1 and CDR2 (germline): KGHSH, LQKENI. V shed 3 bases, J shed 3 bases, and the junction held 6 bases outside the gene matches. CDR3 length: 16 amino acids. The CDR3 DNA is TGTGCCAGCTCACCCAAACCGGGACAGGGCTACAATGAGCAGTTCTTC. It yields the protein CASSPKPGQGYNEQFF. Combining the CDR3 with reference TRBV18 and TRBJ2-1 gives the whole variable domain NAGVMQNPRHLVRRRGQEARLRCSPMKGHSHVYWYRQLPEEGLKFMVYLQKENIIDESGMPKERFSAEFPKEGPSILRIQQVVRGDSAAYFCASSPKPGQGYNEQFFGPGTRLTVL.

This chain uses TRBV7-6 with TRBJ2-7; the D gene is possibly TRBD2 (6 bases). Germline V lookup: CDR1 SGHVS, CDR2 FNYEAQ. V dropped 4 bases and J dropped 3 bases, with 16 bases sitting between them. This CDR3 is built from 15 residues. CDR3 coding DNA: TGTGCCAGCAGCTACCGGGACTTGAGTCTCTACGAGCAGTACTTC. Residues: CASSYRDLSLYEQYF.

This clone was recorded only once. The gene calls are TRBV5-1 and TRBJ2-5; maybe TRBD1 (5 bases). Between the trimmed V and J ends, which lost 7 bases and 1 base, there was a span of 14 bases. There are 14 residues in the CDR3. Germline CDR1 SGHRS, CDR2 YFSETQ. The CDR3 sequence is CASGYHGAQETQYF. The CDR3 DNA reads TGCGCCAGCGGATACCATGGGGCCCAAGAGACCCAGTACTTC.

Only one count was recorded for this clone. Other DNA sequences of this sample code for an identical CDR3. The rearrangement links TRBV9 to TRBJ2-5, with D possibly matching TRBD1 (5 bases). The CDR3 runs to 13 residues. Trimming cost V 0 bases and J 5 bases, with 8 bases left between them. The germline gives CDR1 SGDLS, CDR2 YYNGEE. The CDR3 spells CASSVAGSETQYF. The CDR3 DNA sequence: TGTGCCAGCAGCGTAGCAGGGTCGGAGACCCAGTACTTC.

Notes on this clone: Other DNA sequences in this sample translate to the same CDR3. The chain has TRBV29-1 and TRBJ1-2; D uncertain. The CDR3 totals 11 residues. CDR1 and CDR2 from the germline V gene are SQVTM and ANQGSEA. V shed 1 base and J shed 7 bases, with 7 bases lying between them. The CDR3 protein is CSVEGVGGYTF. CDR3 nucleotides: TGCAGCGTTGAAGGCGTTGGTGGCTACACCTTC.

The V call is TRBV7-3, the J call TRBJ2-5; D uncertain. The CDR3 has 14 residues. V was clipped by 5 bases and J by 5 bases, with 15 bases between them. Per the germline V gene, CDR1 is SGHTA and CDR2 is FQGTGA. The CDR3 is CASSPSGPRETQYF. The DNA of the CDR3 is TGTGCCAGCAGCCCTAGTGGACCTCGTGAGACCCAGTACTTC.

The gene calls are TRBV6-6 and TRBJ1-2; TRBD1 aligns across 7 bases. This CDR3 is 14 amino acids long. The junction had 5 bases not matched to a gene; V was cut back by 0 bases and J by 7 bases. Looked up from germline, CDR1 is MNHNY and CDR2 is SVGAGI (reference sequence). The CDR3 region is CASSYSEQGSGYTF. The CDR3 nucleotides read TGTGCCAGCAGTTACTCGGAACAGGGGAGTGGCTACACCTTC.

As DNA, the CDR3 is TGTGCCTGGAGTGTACATAATGAAGATACGCAGTATTTT. Its translation: CAWSVHNEDTQYF. This chain links TRBV30 with TRBJ2-3; D is ambiguous. V was pared by 0 bases and J by 5 bases, with 9 bases between. The length of the CDR3 is 13 residues. Germline V gene sequence: CDR1 GTSNPN, CDR2 SVGIG (reference sequence).

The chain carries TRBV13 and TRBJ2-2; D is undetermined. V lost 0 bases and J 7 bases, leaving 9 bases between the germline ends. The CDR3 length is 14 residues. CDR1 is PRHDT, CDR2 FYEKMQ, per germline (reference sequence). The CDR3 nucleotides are TGTGCCAGCAGCTTAGGCCTGCGGAACGGGGAGCTGTTTTTT. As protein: CASSLGLRNGELFF.

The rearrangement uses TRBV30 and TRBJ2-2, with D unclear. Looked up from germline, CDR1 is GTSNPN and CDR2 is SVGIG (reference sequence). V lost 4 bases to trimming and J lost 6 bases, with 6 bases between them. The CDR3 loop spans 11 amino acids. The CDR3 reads CAWNSPGELFF. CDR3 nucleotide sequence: TGTGCCTGGAATTCGCCCGGGGAGCTGTTTTTT.

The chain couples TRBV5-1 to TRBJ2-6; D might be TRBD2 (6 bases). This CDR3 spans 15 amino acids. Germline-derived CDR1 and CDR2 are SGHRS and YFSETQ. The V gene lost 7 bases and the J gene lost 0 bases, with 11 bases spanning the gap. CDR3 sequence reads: CASCPGDSGANVLTF. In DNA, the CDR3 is TGCGCCAGCTGCCCGGGGGACTCTGGGGCCAACGTCCTGACTTTC.

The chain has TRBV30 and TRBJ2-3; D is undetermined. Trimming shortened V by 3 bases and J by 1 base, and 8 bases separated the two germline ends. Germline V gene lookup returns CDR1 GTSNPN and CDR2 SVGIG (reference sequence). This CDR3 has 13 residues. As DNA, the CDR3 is TGTGCCTGGAGCCTGGGTGGCACAGATACGCAGTATTTT. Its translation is CAWSLGGTDTQYF.

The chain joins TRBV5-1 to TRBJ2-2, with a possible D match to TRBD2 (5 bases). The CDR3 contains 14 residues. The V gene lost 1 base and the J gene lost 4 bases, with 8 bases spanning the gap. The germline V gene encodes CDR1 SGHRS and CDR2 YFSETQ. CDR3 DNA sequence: TGCGCCAGCAGCTTGCTGAGCGGCACCGGGGAGCTGTTTTTT. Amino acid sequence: CASSLLSGTGELFF.

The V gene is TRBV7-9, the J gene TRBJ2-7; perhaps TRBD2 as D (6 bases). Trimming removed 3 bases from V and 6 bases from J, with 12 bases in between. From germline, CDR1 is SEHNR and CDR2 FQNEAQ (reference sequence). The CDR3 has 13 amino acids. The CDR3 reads CASSLEGLGEQYF. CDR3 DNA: TGTGCCAGCAGCTTGGAGGGTTTAGGCGAGCAGTACTTC.

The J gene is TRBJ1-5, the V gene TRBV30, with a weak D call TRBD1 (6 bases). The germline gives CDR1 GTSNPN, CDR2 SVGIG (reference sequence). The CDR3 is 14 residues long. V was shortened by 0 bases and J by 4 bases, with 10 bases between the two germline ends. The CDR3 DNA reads TGTGCCTGGAGTGTGGGACACGCAAATCAGCCCCAGCATTTT. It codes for CAWSVGHANQPQHF.

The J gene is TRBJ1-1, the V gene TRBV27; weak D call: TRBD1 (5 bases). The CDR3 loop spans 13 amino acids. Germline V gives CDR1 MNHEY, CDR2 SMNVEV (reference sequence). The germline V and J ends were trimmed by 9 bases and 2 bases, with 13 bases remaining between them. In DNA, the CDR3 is TGTGCCAGTCGTCGCAGGGACAACACTGAAGCTTTCTTT. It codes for CASRRRDNTEAFF.

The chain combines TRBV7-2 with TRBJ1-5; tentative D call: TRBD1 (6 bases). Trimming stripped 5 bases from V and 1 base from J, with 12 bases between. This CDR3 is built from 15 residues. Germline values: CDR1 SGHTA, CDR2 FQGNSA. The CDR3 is CASSEWGASNQPQHF. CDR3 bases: TGTGCCAGCAGCGAATGGGGGGCGAGCAATCAGCCCCAGCATTTT.